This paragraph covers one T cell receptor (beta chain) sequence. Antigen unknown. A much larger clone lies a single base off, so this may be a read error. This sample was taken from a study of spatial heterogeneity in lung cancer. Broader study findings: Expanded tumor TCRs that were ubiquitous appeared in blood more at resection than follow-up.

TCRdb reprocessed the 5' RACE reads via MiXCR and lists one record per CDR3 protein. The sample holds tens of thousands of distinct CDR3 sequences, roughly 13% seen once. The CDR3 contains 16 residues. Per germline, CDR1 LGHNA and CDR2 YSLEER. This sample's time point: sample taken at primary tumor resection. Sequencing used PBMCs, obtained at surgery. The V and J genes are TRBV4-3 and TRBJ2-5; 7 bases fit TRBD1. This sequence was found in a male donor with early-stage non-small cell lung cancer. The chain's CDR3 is CASSLALGTDQETRYF. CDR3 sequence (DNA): TGCGCCAGCAGCCTAGCTCTCGGGACAGACCAAGAGACCCGGTACTTC.